Listed here are 28 T cell receptor beta chains from one sample, sequenced in a study of blood T cell repertoires in COVID-19. Libraries were prepared by immunoSEQ multiplex PCR; TCRdb keeps only in-frame clonotypes and omits some of them. In the table there are about 400,000 clones, about 87% of which are singletons. Sequencing used peripheral blood. The receptor set was obtained from a human donor in a cohort sampled during active COVID-19.

V usage is TRBV2 and J usage is TRBJ2-7; D is undetermined. Trimming pared 2 bases from V and 4 bases from J, leaving 3 bases between. Germline loops: CDR1 SNHLY, CDR2 FYNNEI. This CDR3 comprises 11 residues. CDR3 protein: CASSETYEQYF. The CDR3 DNA follows: TGTGCCAGCAGTGAAACTTACGAGCAGTACTTC.

The chain links TRBV15 to TRBJ1-5; unclear D gene. Trimming removed 4 bases from V and 4 bases from J, with 23 bases in between. Germline V lookup: CDR1 LNHNV, CDR2 YYDKDF (reference sequence). The CDR3 is 18 residues long. CDR3 nucleotide sequence: TGTGCCACCAGCACGCGGATTTCCGACGGGGATCGGAATCAGCCCCAGCATTTT. This codes for CATSTRISDGDRNQPQHF.

This clone was recorded a few times. V gene TRBV5-3 combines with J gene TRBJ1-1; unclear D gene. TRBV5-3 has ORF status, its function being uncertain. V shed 2 bases and J shed 0 bases, with 11 bases lying between them. The CDR3 has 15 residues. CDR3 bases: TGTGCCAGAAGCTTAGTTCAGGCCATGAACACTGAAGCTTTCTTT. It translates to CARSLVQAMNTEAFF.

The chain is built from TRBV30 and TRBJ2-7, with D uncertain. V lost 2 bases and J 7 bases, leaving 15 bases between the germline ends. Germline lookup yields CDR1 GTSNPN and CDR2 SVGIG (reference sequence). CDR3 length equals 13 residues. The CDR3 nucleotides read TGTGCCTGGAGTTTAAGTCCCGAGCTAGAGCAGTACTTC. Protein: CAWSLSPELEQYF.

The chain combines TRBV2 with TRBJ2-7; 9 bases agree with TRBD2. Trimming at V came to 6 bases and at J to 4 bases, leaving 16 bases not matched to a gene. Germline CDR1 and CDR2: SNHLY and FYNNEI. The CDR3 is 17 amino acids. The CDR3 sequence: CASSPRGASGKAYEQYF. The CDR3 DNA reads TGTGCCAGCAGCCCTAGGGGAGCTAGCGGGAAGGCTTACGAGCAGTACTTC.

The chain employs TRBV5-1 and TRBJ2-1, with D possibly being TRBD1 (5 bases). CDR3 length: 12 amino acids. CDR1 is SGHRS and CDR2 is YFSETQ in the germline V gene. V was trimmed by 0 bases and J by 8 bases, leaving 6 bases between them. In DNA, the CDR3 is TGCGCCAGCAGCTTGGAGGGGTATGAGCAGTTCTTC. This sequence encodes CASSLEGYEQFF. The variable domain in full, with the rest retrieved from reference TRBV5-1 and TRBJ2-1, is KAGVTQTPRYLIKTRGQQVTLSCSPISGHRSVSWYQQTPGQGLQFLFEYFSETQRNKGNFPGRFSGRQFSNSRSEMNVSTLELGDSALYLCASSLEGYEQFFGPGTRLTVL.

CDR3 DNA sequence: TGTGCCAGCAGCTTTTCATTGGGGGGCACTGAAGCTTTCTTT. This gives the protein CASSFSLGGTEAFF. The genes are TRBV7-9 and TRBJ1-1; D might be TRBD1 (5 bases). Germline V gene lookup returns CDR1 SEHNR and CDR2 FQNEAQ (reference sequence). This CDR3 spans 14 amino acids. Trimming removed 3 bases at V and 4 bases at J, with 12 bases between. The whole variable domain, remainder taken from reference TRBV7-9 and TRBJ1-1, is DTGVSQNPRHKITKRGQNVTFRCDPISEHNRLYWYRQTLGQGPEFLTYFQNEAQLEKSRLLSDRFSAERPKGSFSTLEIQRTEQGDSAMYLCASSFSLGGTEAFFGQGTRLTVV.

This chain links TRBV28 with TRBJ1-2; D perhaps matches TRBD1 (5 bases). The CDR3 has 11 residues. CDR1 MDHEN and CDR2 SYDVKM come from the germline V gene. V was pared by 3 bases and J by 7 bases, with 6 bases between. DNA for the CDR3: TGTGCCAGCAGTTTGGACATTGGCTACACCTTC. Encoded protein: CASSLDIGYTF.

The chain couples TRBV7-9 to TRBJ2-7, with TRBD1 matching 7 bases. V was clipped by 4 bases and J by 6 bases; unmatched bases: 6. Looked up from germline, CDR1 is SEHNR and CDR2 is FQNEAQ (reference sequence). The CDR3 is made up of 13 amino acids. The CDR3 sequence is CASSWAGGREQYF. The CDR3 region has the DNA TGTGCCAGCAGCTGGGCAGGGGGACGCGAGCAGTACTTC.

In its sample, this clone was seen once. V and J are TRBV11-3 and TRBJ2-2; 7 nucleotides match TRBD1. V lost 5 bases, J lost 6 bases, and 3 bases stayed unmatched. The CDR3 is 13 amino acids. Germline V CDR1 and CDR2: SGHNT, YENEEA. DNA of the CDR3: TGTGCCAGCAGCCAGACAGGGTCCGGGGAGCTGTTTTTT. This translates into CASSQTGSGELFF. The full variable domain, completed using reference TRBV11-3 and TRBJ2-2, is EAGVVQSPRYKIIEKKQPVAFWCNPISGHNTLYWYLQNLGQGPELLIRYENEEAVDDSQLPKDRFSAERLKGVDSTLKIQPAELGDSAVYLCASSQTGSGELFFGEGSRLTVL.

J is TRBJ1-3 and V is TRBV5-1; 10 bases are shared with TRBD1. Germline trimming cut 0 bases from V and 4 bases from J; bases unmatched to any gene: 7. The CDR3 length is 17 residues. CDR1 and CDR2 from the germline V gene are SGHRS and YFSETQ. The CDR3 spells CASSLDGQGGSGNTIYF. The DNA for the CDR3 is TGCGCCAGCAGCTTGGATGGACAGGGGGGTTCCGGAAACACCATATATTTT.

With respect to this clone: The sample holds other DNA sequences that translate to the same CDR3. The J gene is TRBJ2-7, the V gene TRBV15; perhaps TRBD1 as D (5 bases). V was pared by 0 bases and J by 3 bases, with 6 bases between. Looked up from germline, CDR1 is LNHNV and CDR2 is YYDKDF (reference sequence). The CDR3 sequence is 13 residues long. CDR3 amino acids: CATSRDRGYEQYF. Written as DNA, the CDR3 is TGTGCCACCAGCAGAGATAGGGGCTACGAGCAGTACTTC.

The rearrangement joins TRBV5-1 to TRBJ2-3; 7 bases align to TRBD2. This CDR3 has 17 amino acids. The germline V gene encodes CDR1 SGHRS and CDR2 YFSETQ. With 1 base clipped from V and 4 bases from J, the junction kept 12 bases outside the gene matches. The CDR3 is CASSLSLGGIRPDTQYF. As DNA, the CDR3 is TGCGCCAGCAGCTTGTCATTGGGGGGGATCCGACCAGATACGCAGTATTTT.

The chain is built from TRBV3-1 (or the pseudogene TRBV3-2) and TRBJ2-7, with a possible D match to TRBD2 (5 bases). The CDR3 spans 14 residues. V was trimmed by 0 bases and J by 3 bases, leaving 9 bases between them. CDR1 and CDR2 from the germline V gene are LGHDT and YNNKEL (reference sequence). CDR3 nucleotide sequence: TGTGCCAGCAGCCAAGAAGGGAGCGGCTACGAGCAGTACTTC. It encodes CASSQEGSGYEQYF.

The V call is TRBV28, the J call TRBJ1-2, with unresolved D. Germline values: CDR1 MDHEN, CDR2 SYDVKM. V lost 1 base, J lost 7 bases, and 10 bases lay in between. There are 13 residues in the CDR3. For the CDR3, the DNA is TGTGCCAGCAGTTTATCCTTCCCCTCTGGCTACACCTTC. It is translated as CASSLSFPSGYTF.

The chain links TRBV2 to TRBJ2-2; D perhaps matches TRBD1 (5 bases). The CDR3 is 15 amino acids. Between the trimmed V and J ends, which lost 6 bases and 3 bases, there was a span of 14 bases. Per the germline V gene, CDR1 is SNHLY and CDR2 is FYNNEI. CDR3 DNA sequence: TGTGCCAGCAGGGCCAGGGTAATCGACACCGGGGAGCTGTTTTTT. Its protein is CASRARVIDTGELFF.

This sequence joins TRBV30 and TRBJ2-7; the D gene is possibly TRBD1 (6 bases). The germline V gene encodes CDR1 GTSNPN and CDR2 SVGIG (reference sequence). Trimming pared 6 bases from V and 1 base from J, leaving 10 bases between. The CDR3 runs to 12 residues. CDR3 nucleotides: TGTGCCTGTTCGACAGGTTCCTACGAGCAGTACTTC. Its protein product is CACSTGSYEQYF.

This sequence joins TRBV18 and TRBJ1-2; D call uncertain. CDR1 is KGHSH and CDR2 is LQKENI in the germline V gene. The CDR3 sequence is 13 residues long. Trimming shortened V by 2 bases and J by 4 bases, and 8 bases separated the two germline ends. This chain's CDR3 is CASSPGRSYGYTF. The DNA for the CDR3 is TGTGCCAGCTCACCAGGGAGGAGCTATGGCTACACCTTC. Full variable domain (rest looked up from reference TRBV18 and TRBJ1-2): NAGVMQNPRHLVRRRGQEARLRCSPMKGHSHVYWYRQLPEEGLKFMVYLQKENIIDESGMPKERFSAEFPKEGPSILRIQQVVRGDSAAYFCASSPGRSYGYTFGSGTRLTVV.

V usage is TRBV19 and J usage is TRBJ1-2; 7 bases are shared with TRBD1. Germline-derived CDR1 and CDR2 are LNHDA and SQIVND (reference sequence). V was clipped by 7 bases and J by 2 bases; unmatched bases: 7. The CDR3 is 14 amino acids. CDR3 in amino acids: CASTRTGLNYGYTF. CDR3 sequence (DNA): TGTGCCAGTACCCGGACAGGACTGAACTATGGCTACACCTTC.

CDR3 DNA sequence: TGTGCCAGCAGCGTAATAGGTACAGGGCCTGGAAACACCATATATTTT. The encoded protein is CASSVIGTGPGNTIYF. The J gene is TRBJ1-3, the V gene TRBV9, with D possibly TRBD1 on 6 matching bases. Trimming took off 1 base at V and 2 bases at J, with 13 bases between the two ends. There are 16 residues in the CDR3. Germline CDR1 and CDR2: SGDLS and YYNGEE.

This chain connects TRBV6-5 to TRBJ1-4; 12 nucleotides agree with TRBD1. CDR1 is MNHEY, CDR2 SVGAGI, per germline. There are 14 residues in the CDR3. The trim removed 6 bases at V and 7 bases at J, leaving 3 bases unmatched. CDR3 nucleotide sequence: TGTGCCAGCAGGAGGGACAGGGGGCCTGAAAAACTGTTTTTT. It is translated as CASRRDRGPEKLFF.

Details on this clone: Other DNA variants within this sample encode the same CDR3. The chain employs TRBV6-4 and TRBJ2-3, with D possibly being TRBD1 (5 bases). This CDR3 is built from 13 residues. Trimming left V 6 bases short and J 0 bases short, with 7 bases between. The germline V gene encodes CDR1 MRHNA and CDR2 SNTAGT. The CDR3 bases are TGTGCCAGCAGCCAGGGTAGCACAGATACGCAGTATTTT. Protein product: CASSQGSTDTQYF.

This clone was counted only a few times. The chain recombines TRBV13 with TRBJ1-4; D gene uncertain. CDR3 length: 14 residues. V was trimmed by 0 bases and J by 8 bases, leaving 10 bases between them. Germline CDR1 is PRHDT and CDR2 is FYEKMQ (reference sequence). The CDR3 nucleotides read TGTGCCAGCAGCTTAGGGGACGGAGGGGAAAAACTGTTTTTT. Translating it yields CASSLGDGGEKLFF.

This clone was seen a handful of times. The rearrangement uses TRBV4-1 and TRBJ2-7, with 7 bases that match TRBD2. Germline CDR1 MGHRA, CDR2 YSYEKL. Trimming removed 4 bases from V and 1 base from J; junction bases left unmatched: 4. This CDR3 has 14 amino acids. DNA for the CDR3: TGCGCCAGCAGCCTGAGCGGGGCTTCCTACGAGCAGTACTTC. Its protein product is CASSLSGASYEQYF.

On this clone itself: The DNA is left out, because the CDR3 cannot be placed on it with certainty; the CDR3 is given as TCRdb lists it. This rearrangement joins TRBV1 to TRBJ2-7; the DNA was not compared with TRBD2, the D call given in the table. TRBV1 is annotated as a pseudogene. A total of 16 residues make up the CDR3, ends included. This chain's CDR3 is CTSSQDWASGSYEQYF.

The chain uses TRBV12-5 and TRBJ1-1; D is uncertain. The germline V gene encodes CDR1 LGHNT and CDR2 FRNRAP. The CDR3 covers 14 residues. The ends were cut back, 5 bases at V and 0 bases at J, with 10 bases in the middle. DNA for the CDR3: TGTGCTAGTGGTACCCAGACATTGAACACTGAAGCTTTCTTT. Protein product: CASGTQTLNTEAFF.

The V call is TRBV6-5, the J call TRBJ1-5; D may be TRBD1 (6 bases). V dropped 6 bases and J dropped 3 bases, with 12 bases sitting between them. CDR3 size: 14 residues. Germline-derived CDR1 and CDR2 are MNHEY and SVGAGI. This CDR3 is CASSGTGFNQPQHF. CDR3 sequence (DNA): TGTGCCAGCAGCGGTACAGGGTTCAATCAGCCCCAGCATTTT.

This chain uses TRBV25-1 with TRBJ2-5, with TRBD1 matching 8 bases. CDR3 length: 17 residues. The germline CDR1 and CDR2 sequences are MGHDK and SYGVNS. Losses at the gene ends were 7 bases for V and 2 bases for J; bases not matched to a gene: 15. The CDR3 loop is CASIAPRTGRSQETQYF. CDR3 coding DNA: TGTGCCAGCATCGCTCCCCGGACAGGGAGATCTCAAGAGACCCAGTACTTC.